This T cell receptor (beta chain) was recovered during a study of T cell repertoires in cytomegalovirus infection. Study-wide points: Totalled public TCR beta family frequency picked out people who carried CMV plus the relevant HLA.

TCRdb fed the reads into MiXCR, producing one record per CDR3 protein. The sample has some 400,000 distinct CDR3 sequences, around 18% seen once. In the case of this clonotype: The target antigen is unknown.

The CDR3 has 14 residues. Germline CDR1 reads SGHNT; CDR2 reads YENEEA. The V end lost 5 bases, the J end lost 2 bases, and 11 bases lay between the germline ends. The sequencing sample was made of PBMCs. The sequence derives from a human donor in good health (CMV status not recorded). Some clones in this sample may be carry-over from other donors' samples. The chain joins TRBV11-3 to TRBJ2-3; tentative D call: TRBD2 (6 bases). For the CDR3, the DNA is TGTGCCAGCAGCCAGGGACTCATCACAGATACGCAGTATTTT. Translating gives CASSQGLITDTQYF.